One sample yielded the 11 T cell receptor beta chains listed below, sequenced in a study of T cell responses to AZD1222 COVID-19 vaccine. Libraries were prepared by immunoSEQ multiplex PCR; TCRdb keeps only in-frame clonotypes and omits some of them. Seen here are about 100,000 clones, 80% to 90% observed once, and the top ten hold 3% to 3.5%. Sequenced here: peripheral blood, sampled on day 0 of AZD1222 vaccination. The origin of the receptors is an adult in good health.

This sequence joins TRBV19 and TRBJ2-1; perhaps TRBD1 as D (7 bases). The CDR3 consists of 15 residues. V was clipped by 10 bases and J by 0 bases, with 16 bases between them. Germline values: CDR1 LNHDA, CDR2 SQIVND (reference sequence). CDR3: CATSGGRSSYNEQFF. The CDR3 DNA follows: TGTGCCACCTCAGGGGGGAGGAGCTCCTACAATGAGCAGTTCTTC.

CDR3 DNA sequence: TGTGCCAGCAGTTACTCGTTAGGGGGCCAAGAGACCCAGTACTTC. Its translation is CASSYSLGGQETQYF. J is TRBJ2-5 and V is TRBV6-2 or TRBV6-3; possible D gene TRBD1, 6 bases. In germline, CDR1 is MNHEY, CDR2 SVGEGT. V was pared by 0 bases and J by 1 base, with 9 bases between. This CDR3 comprises 15 residues.

The chain combines TRBV5-1 with TRBJ1-4; possibly TRBD1 for D (5 bases). V was trimmed by 3 bases and J by 1 base, leaving 16 bases between them. In germline, CDR1 is SGHRS, CDR2 YFSETQ. This CDR3 spans 17 amino acids. The CDR3 DNA is TGCGCCAGCAGCTCCGGGGGTGGGGCCGGAACTAATGAAAAACTGTTTTTT. Translated, it gives CASSSGGGAGTNEKLFF.

The rearrangement joins TRBV11-2 to TRBJ2-7, with D perhaps being TRBD1 or TRBD2 (5 bases each). Germline values: CDR1 SGHAT, CDR2 FQNNGV. Between the trimmed V and J ends, which lost 4 bases and 2 bases, there was a span of 12 bases. This CDR3 contains 14 residues. In nucleotides, the CDR3 is TGTGCCAGCAGCTGGCTTAAGGGACCCTACGAGCAGTACTTC. Translating it yields CASSWLKGPYEQYF.

This sequence joins TRBV7-2 and TRBJ2-7; TRBD1 agrees at 8 bases. The CDR3 is made up of 14 amino acids. Per germline, CDR1 SGHTA and CDR2 FQGNSA. Unmatched junction bases numbered 8, after V lost 5 bases and J lost 5 bases. DNA of the CDR3: TGTGCCAGCAGCCCTCGGGACAGGAGGGACGAGCAGTACTTC. It codes for CASSPRDRRDEQYF. The complete variable domain, with remaining parts taken from reference TRBV7-2 and TRBJ2-7, reads GAGVSQSPSNKVTEKGKDVELRCDPISGHTALYWYRQSLGQGLEFLIYFQGNSAPDKSGLPSDRFSAERTGGSVSTLTIQRTQQEDSAVYLCASSPRDRRDEQYFGPGTRLTVT.

This sequence joins TRBV6-5 and TRBJ2-7; a weak D match, TRBD1 (6 bases). V lost 0 bases and J lost 3, with 12 bases in between. Germline V gene sequence: CDR1 MNHEY, CDR2 SVGAGI. The CDR3 is made up of 15 amino acids. The CDR3 DNA reads as TGTGCCAGCAGTTACTCGAGTTCAGGGGTCTACGAGCAGTACTTC. It yields the protein CASSYSSSGVYEQYF.

The chain combines TRBV10-3 with TRBJ2-7; D is ambiguous. Deletions cut 2 bases from V and 4 bases from J, with 3 bases between. This CDR3 has 11 residues. Germline lookup yields CDR1 ENHRY and CDR2 SYGVKD. The CDR3 protein is CAISEGYEQYF. DNA of the CDR3: TGTGCCATCAGTGAGGGGTACGAGCAGTACTTC.

The J gene is TRBJ2-2, the V gene TRBV7-8; tentative D call: TRBD2 (6 bases). Germline-derived CDR1 and CDR2 are SGHVS and FQNEAQ. The length of the CDR3 is 14 residues. Trimming took off 7 bases at V and 5 bases at J, with 14 bases between the two ends. The CDR3 reads CASTPRGRTGELFF. The DNA of the CDR3 is TGTGCCAGCACCCCCCGGGGGAGGACCGGGGAGCTGTTTTTT.

The rearrangement joins TRBV5-1 to TRBJ1-5, with D possibly TRBD1 on 6 matching bases. The V gene's germline CDR1 is SGHRS and CDR2 YFSETQ. Trimming stripped 0 bases from V and 3 bases from J, with 13 bases between. CDR3 size: 16 residues. CDR3 loop: CASSLVPTGPNQPQHF. The CDR3 coding sequence is TGCGCCAGCAGCTTGGTTCCGACAGGACCCAATCAGCCCCAGCATTTT. Complete variable domain (other parts from reference TRBV5-1 and TRBJ1-5): KAGVTQTPRYLIKTRGQQVTLSCSPISGHRSVSWYQQTPGQGLQFLFEYFSETQRNKGNFPGRFSGRQFSNSRSEMNVSTLELGDSALYLCASSLVPTGPNQPQHFGDGTRLSIL.

The chain is built from TRBV6-5 and TRBJ2-1; 9 positions match TRBD1. V was clipped by 0 bases and J by 8 bases; unmatched bases: 8. The CDR3 runs to 16 residues. The germline gives CDR1 MNHEY, CDR2 SVGAGI. The CDR3 here is CASSYSFGTGFDEQFF. Here the CDR3 DNA reads TGTGCCAGCAGTTACTCATTTGGGACAGGGTTCGATGAGCAGTTCTTC.

The chain couples TRBV19 to TRBJ1-4; the D gene is possibly TRBD1 (6 bases). This CDR3 is 16 amino acids long. V gave up 4 bases and J gave up 2 bases, with 14 bases separating them. CDR1 and CDR2 (germline): LNHDA, SQIVND (reference sequence). In nucleotides, the CDR3 is TGTGCCAGTAGTACCCCTGGGGGCACGACTAATGAAAAACTGTTTTTT. This sequence encodes CASSTPGGTTNEKLFF.